This TCR beta chain emerged from a study of T-cell memory formation after mild COVID-19. Notes on the study in general: Clones contracting over day 15 to 85 were CD4/CD8 balanced, with later expanders leaning CD4+. Pre-infection memory contained some responding clones, which suggested that cross-reactive memory had joined. Nothing confirmed that second-wave clones peaking on day 37 were specific for SARS-CoV-2.

CDR1 and CDR2 (germline): KGHDR, SFDVKD. The CDR3 has 15 amino acids. V was pared by 7 bases and J by 2 bases, with 10 bases of the junction left unmatched. TCRdb ran MiXCR on the 5' RACE reads and lists one entry per CDR3 protein. The repertoire holds around 110,000 distinct CDR3 sequences, with about 18% as singletons. As regards this clonotype: Its antigen is not known.

This sequence was found in an adult woman who had mild COVID-19 (a few samples of this study predate the infection). Cell type and time point are not known. V and J are TRBV24-1 and TRBJ2-7; 7 bases are shared with TRBD2. Sequences were obtained from PBMCs or a T cell subset sorted from them (not recorded which). Written as DNA, the CDR3 is TGTGCCACCAGCGACACTAGCGCCGGTCCCTACGAGCAGTACTTC. Residues: CATSDTSAGPYEQYF.